This T cell receptor (beta chain) appears in the sequencing data of a study of blood T cell repertoires in COVID-19. The CDR3 is made up of 14 amino acids. V shed 2 bases and J 7 bases; nucleotides not matched to a gene: 2. CDR1 and CDR2 (germline): MNHEY, SMNVEV (reference sequence). Clones were read by immunoSEQ multiplex PCR, and TCRdb kept only the in-frame ones, dropping some. This table holds about 140,000 clones, 88% found once. Specimen: peripheral blood. This clonotype originated in a man aged 65 to 85 with acute or convalescent COVID-19. The J gene is TRBJ1-6, the V gene TRBV27; 7 positions match TRBD1. The CDR3 reads CASSLTGVNSPLHF. The CDR3 bases are TGTGCCAGCAGTTTAACAGGGGTCAATTCACCCCTCCACTTT.